Below are 25 T cell receptor beta chains sequenced from a single sample in a study of shared T cell receptors in the human thymus. TCRdb's copy holds only in-frame clones and misses some; the assay was immunoSEQ multiplex PCR. The sample lists approximately 580,000 clones, about four fifths occurring once. This sample was shared with a second study, whose subject was human thymus T cells.

Sequencing was performed on thymocytes. All receptors come from a boy younger than two with a congenital heart defect.

This chain links TRBV11-1 with TRBJ2-7; D perhaps matches TRBD1 (6 bases). V lost 1 base to trimming and J lost 3 bases, with 13 bases between them. This CDR3 comprises 15 residues. The germline V gene encodes CDR1 SGHAT and CDR2 FQDESV (reference sequence). CDR3 bases: TGTGCCAGCAGCTTAGGTGGACAGTCCCTCTACGAGCAGTACTTC. The encoded protein is CASSLGGQSLYEQYF.

The rearrangement links TRBV25-1 to TRBJ1-1; 8 positions agree with TRBD1. Germline trimming cut 6 bases from V and 7 bases from J; bases unmatched to any gene: 13. This CDR3 region has 15 residues. Germline CDR1 reads MGHDK; CDR2 reads SYGVNS. This chain's CDR3 is CASRNENGTGNEAFF. CDR3 sequence (DNA): TGTGCCAGCAGAAACGAAAACGGGACAGGCAATGAAGCTTTCTTT. Filled out from reference TRBV25-1 and TRBJ1-1, the complete variable domain reads EADIYQTPRYLVIGTGKKITLECSQTMGHDKMYWYQQDPGMELHLIHYSYGVNSTEKGDLSSESTVSRIRTEHFPLTLESARPSHTSQYLCASRNENGTGNEAFFGQGTRLTVV.

This rearrangement joins TRBV23-1 to TRBJ1-2; no reliable D call. TRBV23-1 is treated as an ORF (open reading frame) with a function not yet certain. Deletions cut 0 bases from V and 4 bases from J, with 12 bases between. The CDR3 covers 15 residues. The chain's CDR3 is CASSQSVGRLYGYTF. In nucleotides, the CDR3 is TGCGCCAGCAGTCAATCGGTAGGTCGACTCTATGGCTACACCTTC.

The rearrangement uses TRBV19 and TRBJ1-5; TRBD1 agrees at 8 bases. This CDR3 has 13 residues. The V gene's germline CDR1 is LNHDA and CDR2 SQIVND (reference sequence). Trimming at V came to 10 bases and at J to 5 bases, leaving 7 bases not matched to a gene. The CDR3 region has the DNA TGTGCCACGAACGACAGGGGTCATCAGCCCCAGCATTTT. As protein: CATNDRGHQPQHF.

This chain links TRBV27 with TRBJ2-2; 9 bases agree with TRBD2. The CDR3 consists of 14 residues. The germline gives CDR1 MNHEY, CDR2 SMNVEV (reference sequence). J lost 6 bases, V lost 6 bases, and 5 bases had no gene match. Here the CDR3 reads CASSGLARPGELFF. CDR3 sequence (DNA): TGTGCCAGCAGCGGACTAGCGAGACCCGGGGAGCTGTTTTTT.

The table lists this clone with a few counts. The CDR3 nucleotides read TGTGCCACCAGCAGGAGCAGGGGGGCCCCTTTTAGGAATGAGCAGTTCTTC. The encoded protein is CATSRSRGAPFRNEQFF. The V gene is TRBV15, the J gene TRBJ2-1, with D possibly matching TRBD1 (7 bases). Germline values: CDR1 LNHNV, CDR2 YYDKDF (reference sequence). The CDR3 totals 17 residues. Trimming removed 3 bases from V and 7 bases from J, with 22 bases in between.

This chain links TRBV9 with TRBJ1-2; no firm D call. Germline loops: CDR1 SGDLS, CDR2 YYNGEE. Trimming stripped 3 bases from V and 0 bases from J, with 15 bases between. This CDR3 has 16 amino acids. The CDR3 coding sequence is TGTGCCAGCAGCGCACCGACGCGGGGAGCTAACTATGGCTACACCTTC. Protein: CASSAPTRGANYGYTF.

This clone was seen a single time. The rearrangement joins TRBV10-3 to TRBJ2-3; 9 bases agree with TRBD2. J was trimmed by 1 base and V by 6 bases; bases with no gene match: 5. The CDR3 has 15 amino acids. The germline V gene encodes CDR1 ENHRY and CDR2 SYGVKD. CDR3 region: CAISRLAEGTDTQYF. The DNA for the CDR3 is TGTGCCATCAGCCGACTAGCGGAGGGCACAGATACGCAGTATTTT.

This chain joins TRBV29-1 and TRBJ2-7; TRBD1 matches 7 bases. After removal of 6 bases from V and 0 bases from J, the junction contained 5 bases not matched to a gene. This CDR3 spans 13 amino acids. Germline V gene lookup returns CDR1 SQVTM and CDR2 ANQGSEA. CDR3 region: CSVMTGISYEQYF. For the CDR3, the DNA is TGCAGCGTCATGACAGGGATCTCCTACGAGCAGTACTTC.

This sequence joins TRBV29-1 and TRBJ2-1; 7 positions agree with TRBD1. CDR1 and CDR2 from the germline V gene are SQVTM and ANQGSEA. The CDR3 length is 17 residues. Trimming at V came to 6 bases and at J to 5 bases, leaving 19 bases not matched to a gene. The CDR3 nucleotides read TGCAGCGTCGTTGTCCAACAGGGGCGTACCGATCACAATGAGCAGTTCTTC. Protein sequence: CSVVVQQGRTDHNEQFF.

V usage is TRBV6-5 and J usage is TRBJ2-7; 9 bases map to TRBD2. With V trimmed by 1 base and J by 7 bases, 8 bases remained unmatched. The CDR3 is 15 amino acids. Germline CDR1 reads MNHEY; CDR2 reads SVGAGI. CDR3 sequence reads: CASSYFQREDGEQYF. Here the CDR3 DNA reads TGTGCCAGCAGTTACTTCCAGCGGGAGGATGGGGAGCAGTACTTC.

The chain employs TRBV2 and TRBJ1-4; TRBD1 aligns across 10 bases. The germline CDR1 and CDR2 sequences are SNHLY and FYNNEI. J gave up 7 bases and V 6 bases, and 11 bases lay outside the gene matches. The CDR3 covers 16 residues. The CDR3 sequence is CASRPNDRGRGEKLFF. CDR3 DNA sequence: TGTGCCAGCAGACCCAATGACAGGGGGCGGGGTGAAAAACTGTTTTTT.

The J gene is TRBJ2-7, the V gene TRBV5-1; 9 bases are a match to TRBD1. The V gene end was trimmed by 4 bases and the J gene end by 2 bases; junction bases not matched to a gene: 4. This CDR3 is built from 14 residues. The germline V gene encodes CDR1 SGHRS and CDR2 YFSETQ. The CDR3: CASSGGQGAYEQYF. In DNA form, the CDR3 reads TGCGCCAGCAGCGGGGGACAGGGCGCCTACGAGCAGTACTTC. Combining the CDR3 with reference TRBV5-1 and TRBJ2-7 gives the whole variable domain KAGVTQTPRYLIKTRGQQVTLSCSPISGHRSVSWYQQTPGQGLQFLFEYFSETQRNKGNFPGRFSGRQFSNSRSEMNVSTLELGDSALYLCASSGGQGAYEQYFGPGTRLTVT.

The V and J genes are TRBV25-1 and TRBJ1-4; no firm D call. V gave up 0 bases and J gave up 8 bases, with 16 bases separating them. Germline lookup yields CDR1 MGHDK and CDR2 SYGVNS. This CDR3 contains 16 residues. CDR3 in amino acids: CASSEYTRRAEEKLFF. The CDR3 bases are TGTGCCAGCAGTGAATATACCAGGAGGGCGGAAGAAAAACTGTTTTTT.

V is TRBV30 and J is TRBJ1-2, with D uncertain. From germline, CDR1 is GTSNPN and CDR2 SVGIG (reference sequence). With 0 bases removed from V and 4 bases from J, the gap between germline ends came to 15 bases. The CDR3 runs to 15 residues. The CDR3 sequence is CAWSVRNREGYGYTF. In DNA form, the CDR3 reads TGTGCCTGGAGTGTACGTAACCGGGAGGGCTATGGCTACACCTTC.

This chain joins TRBV27 and TRBJ2-7, with TRBD2 matching 11 bases. The CDR3 covers 17 residues. With 5 bases clipped from V and 1 base from J, the junction kept 10 bases outside the gene matches. Per germline, CDR1 MNHEY and CDR2 SMNVEV (reference sequence). CDR3 loop: CASSTTTLAGGSYEQYF. CDR3 coding DNA: TGTGCCAGCAGTACGACCACCCTAGCGGGAGGTTCCTACGAGCAGTACTTC.

The chain carries TRBV15 and TRBJ2-1; 8 bases are shared with TRBD2. The V and J ends lost 5 bases and 9 bases, in that order; junction bases with no gene match: 15. This CDR3 is 16 amino acids long. The germline gives CDR1 LNHNV, CDR2 YYDKDF (reference sequence). This CDR3 is CATSSGGTRGSGEQFF. The CDR3 region has the DNA TGTGCCACCAGCTCGGGGGGGACTAGGGGTTCGGGTGAGCAGTTCTTC.

This chain connects TRBV30 to TRBJ1-1, with D perhaps matching TRBD1 (5 bases). The CDR3 runs to 14 residues. The germline CDR1 and CDR2 sequences are GTSNPN and SVGIG (reference sequence). V was clipped by 3 bases and J by 3 bases, with 14 bases between them. CDR3 coding DNA: TGTGCCTGGAGAGGTCCGGGACTCCACACTGAAGCTTTCTTT. Protein sequence: CAWRGPGLHTEAFF.

This chain uses TRBV29-1 with TRBJ2-3, with 8 bases fitting TRBD2. J gave up 3 bases and V 4 bases, and 6 bases lay outside the gene matches. The CDR3 sequence is 14 residues long. Germline V gene lookup returns CDR1 SQVTM and CDR2 ANQGSEA. As DNA, the CDR3 is TGCAGCGTTGTCGGCGGGAGGAGGACAGATACGCAGTATTTT. Translated: CSVVGGRRTDTQYF.

This chain uses TRBV21-1 with TRBJ1-2. TRBV21-1 is termed a pseudogene. The length of the CDR3 is 17 residues. The CDR3 spells CASSKGSQAPWGDGYTF. The CDR3 DNA follows: TGTGCCAGCAGCAAAGGCAGTCAGGCCCCCTGGGGAGATGGCTACACCTTC.

The chain uses TRBV10-1 and TRBJ2-7; TRBD1 matches 10 bases. There are 20 residues in the CDR3. CDR1 and CDR2 (germline): WNHNN, SYGVQD (reference sequence). V lost 0 bases and J lost 2; bases outside the gene matches: 16. CDR3 amino acids: CASSESRSGDRGGETYEQYF. CDR3 sequence (DNA): TGCGCCAGCAGTGAGTCGAGGAGTGGGGACAGGGGAGGGGAAACCTACGAGCAGTACTTC.

The J gene is TRBJ1-1, the V gene TRBV25-1; 7 bases fit TRBD1. From germline, CDR1 is MGHDK and CDR2 SYGVNS. J lost 3 bases, V lost 5 bases, and 15 bases had no gene match. CDR3 length: 17 amino acids. The CDR3 reads CASSSLTDTGAYTEAFF. The CDR3 DNA reads as TGTGCCAGCAGTTCACTGACCGATACAGGGGCGTACACTGAAGCTTTCTTT.

The rearrangement links TRBV7-8 to TRBJ2-1, with D possibly TRBD2 on 5 matching bases. V lost 5 bases to trimming and J lost 2 bases, with 10 bases between them. Germline V gives CDR1 SGHVS, CDR2 FQNEAQ. This CDR3 spans 14 amino acids. DNA for the CDR3: TGTGCCAGCAGCACACTAGAAACCTACAATGAGCAGTTCTTC. It codes for CASSTLETYNEQFF.

The V and J genes are TRBV7-2 and TRBJ2-3, with 9 bases matching TRBD2. V gave up 6 bases and J gave up 0 bases; unmatched junction bases: 16. CDR1 SGHTA and CDR2 FQGNSA come from the germline V gene. This CDR3 comprises 19 residues. CDR3 protein: CASRAGGSGRPRSTDTQYF. The DNA of the CDR3 is TGTGCCAGCAGAGCAGGAGGGAGCGGGAGGCCTCGGAGCACAGATACGCAGTATTTT.

This chain connects TRBV20-1 to TRBJ2-7; D unresolved. CDR1 and CDR2 from the germline V gene are DFQATT and SNEGSKA (reference sequence). V lost 5 bases, J lost 0 bases, and 5 bases lay in between. CDR3 length: 11 residues. The DNA of the CDR3 is TGCAGTGCTTTACTCTCCTACGAGCAGTACTTC. Its protein product is CSALLSYEQYF.